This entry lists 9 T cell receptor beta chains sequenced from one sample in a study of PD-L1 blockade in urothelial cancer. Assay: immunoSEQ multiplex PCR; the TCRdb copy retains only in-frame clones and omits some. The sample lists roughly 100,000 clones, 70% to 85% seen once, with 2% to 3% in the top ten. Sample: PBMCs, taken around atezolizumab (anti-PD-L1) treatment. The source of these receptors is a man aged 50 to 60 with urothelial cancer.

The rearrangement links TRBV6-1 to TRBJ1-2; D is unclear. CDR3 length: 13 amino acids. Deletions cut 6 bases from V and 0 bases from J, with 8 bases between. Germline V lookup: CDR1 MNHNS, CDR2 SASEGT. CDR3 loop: CASRPATNYGYTF. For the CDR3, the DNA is TGTGCCAGCAGGCCCGCGACTAACTATGGCTACACCTTC.

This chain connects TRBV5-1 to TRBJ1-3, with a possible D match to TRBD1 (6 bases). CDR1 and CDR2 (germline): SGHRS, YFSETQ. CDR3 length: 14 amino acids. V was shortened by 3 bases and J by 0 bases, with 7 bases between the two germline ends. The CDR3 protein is CASSSDSSGNTIYF. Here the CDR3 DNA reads TGCGCCAGCAGCTCGGACAGCTCTGGAAACACCATATATTTT.

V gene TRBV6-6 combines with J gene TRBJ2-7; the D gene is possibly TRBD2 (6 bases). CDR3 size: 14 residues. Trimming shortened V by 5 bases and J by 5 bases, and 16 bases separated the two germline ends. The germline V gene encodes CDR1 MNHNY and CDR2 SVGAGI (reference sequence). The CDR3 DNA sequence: TGTGCCAGCAGTCCCCGTCACGGAGGGAACGAGCAGTACTTC. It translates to CASSPRHGGNEQYF.

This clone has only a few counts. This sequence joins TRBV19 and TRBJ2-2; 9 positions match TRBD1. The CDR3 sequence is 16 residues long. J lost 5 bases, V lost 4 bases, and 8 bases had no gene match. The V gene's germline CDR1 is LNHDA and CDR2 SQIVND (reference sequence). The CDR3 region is CASSTPGQGPTGELFF. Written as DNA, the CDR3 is TGTGCCAGTAGTACGCCGGGACAGGGACCGACCGGGGAGCTGTTTTTT.

CDR3 coding DNA: TGTGCCAGCAGTTTATCAGGGGGCAGGAGTCAGCCCCAGCATTTT. Amino acid sequence: CASSLSGGRSQPQHF. The chain joins TRBV28 to TRBJ1-5, with 8 bases aligning to TRBD1. CDR3 length: 15 amino acids. Germline V CDR1 and CDR2: MDHEN, SYDVKM. Trimming removed 1 base from V and 6 bases from J; junction bases left unmatched: 5. The complete variable domain, with remaining parts taken from reference TRBV28 and TRBJ1-5, reads DVKVTQSSRYLVKRTGEKVFLECVQDMDHENMFWYRQDPGLGLRLIYFSYDVKMKEKGDIPEGYSVSREKKERFSLILESASTNQTSMYLCASSLSGGRSQPQHFGDGTRLSIL.

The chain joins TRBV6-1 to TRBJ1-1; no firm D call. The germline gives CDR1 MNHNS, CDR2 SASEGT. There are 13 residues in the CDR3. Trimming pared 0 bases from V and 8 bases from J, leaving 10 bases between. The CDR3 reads CASSEALPREAFF. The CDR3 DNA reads TGTGCCAGCAGTGAAGCGCTTCCTAGGGAAGCTTTCTTT.

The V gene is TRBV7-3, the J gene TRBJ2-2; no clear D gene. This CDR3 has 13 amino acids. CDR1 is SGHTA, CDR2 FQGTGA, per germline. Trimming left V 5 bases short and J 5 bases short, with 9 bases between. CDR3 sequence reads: CASSPFSTGELFF. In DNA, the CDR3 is TGTGCCAGCAGCCCGTTTAGTACCGGGGAGCTGTTTTTT.

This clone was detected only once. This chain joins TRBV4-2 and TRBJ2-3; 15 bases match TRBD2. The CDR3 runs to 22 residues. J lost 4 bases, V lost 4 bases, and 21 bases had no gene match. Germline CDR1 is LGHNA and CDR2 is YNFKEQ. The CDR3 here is CASSRGTSGRSQGSLLADTQYF. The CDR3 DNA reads TGTGCCAGCAGCCGAGGGACTAGCGGGAGGTCCCAAGGATCATTGTTGGCAGATACGCAGTATTTT.

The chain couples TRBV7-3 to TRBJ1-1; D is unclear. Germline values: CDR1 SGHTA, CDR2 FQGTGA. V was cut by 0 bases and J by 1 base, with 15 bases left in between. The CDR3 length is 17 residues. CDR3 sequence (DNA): TGTGCCAGCAGCTTAACTCCGCTGGCGGGCACGAACACTGAAGCTTTCTTT. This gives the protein CASSLTPLAGTNTEAFF. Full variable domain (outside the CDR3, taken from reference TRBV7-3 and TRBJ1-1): GAGVSQTPSNKVTEKGKYVELRCDPISGHTALYWYRQSLGQGPEFLIYFQGTGAADDSGLPNDRFFAVRPEGSVSTLKIQRTERGDSAVYLCASSLTPLAGTNTEAFFGQGTRLTVV.